These 12 T cell receptor beta chains were sequenced from one sample in a study of technical replicates of blood from a handful of donors. Method: immunoSEQ multiplex PCR; TCRdb's copy keeps in-frame clones and lacks some. Counted here are some 64,000 clones, around 88% occurring once; the ten biggest clones make up more than 4.5%. Sequenced material: PBMCs. The source of these receptors is a human donor in good health. Some clones in this sample may be carry-over from other donors' samples.

This clone occurred once. J is TRBJ2-7 and V is TRBV29-1; the match to TRBD1 covers 8 bases. V shed 7 bases, J shed 3 bases, and the junction held 11 bases outside the gene matches. Germline loops: CDR1 SQVTM, CDR2 ANQGSEA. The CDR3 loop spans 14 amino acids. CDR3 sequence (DNA): TGCAGCGACCCCGACAGGGGCGAAAACTACGAGCAGTACTTC. Translation: CSDPDRGENYEQYF.

CDR3 loop: CASSFQWTRSDTQYF. The CDR3 DNA reads as TGTGCCAGCAGCTTCCAATGGACTAGGTCGGATACGCAGTATTTT. V usage is TRBV13 and J usage is TRBJ2-3, with 7 bases fitting TRBD2. V trimming: 3 bases; J trimming: 6 bases; junction bases outside the gene matches: 9. Looked up from germline, CDR1 is PRHDT and CDR2 is FYEKMQ (reference sequence). The CDR3 contains 15 residues.

CDR3 bases: TGTGCCAGCAGCGTAGATAGCTCTCGGGGAGAGCAGTACTTC. It translates to CASSVDSSRGEQYF. The chain joins TRBV9 to TRBJ2-7; tentatively, D is TRBD2 (5 bases). V was shortened by 0 bases and J by 7 bases, with 14 bases between the two germline ends. The germline V gene encodes CDR1 SGDLS and CDR2 YYNGEE. This CDR3 has 14 amino acids.

This rearrangement joins TRBV29-1 to TRBJ2-5; D might be TRBD1 (6 bases). The J call is uncertain, as TRBJ2-7 better fits the DNA end. Germline CDR1 SQVTM, CDR2 ANQGSEA. The CDR3 loop spans 11 amino acids. The CDR3 nucleotides read TGCAGCGTACCAGGGGCCGGCGAGCAGTACTTC. As protein: CSVPGAGEQYF.

CDR3 amino acids: CASSQGSGQAREQYF. CDR3 sequence (DNA): TGCGCCAGCAGCCAAGGGTCTGGACAAGCAAGGGAGCAGTACTTC. The chain recombines TRBV4-3 with TRBJ2-7; D possibly corresponds to TRBD1 (5 bases). V was shortened by 1 base and J by 7 bases, with 17 bases between the two germline ends. Germline CDR1 and CDR2: LGHNA and YSLEER. The CDR3 runs to 15 residues.

In this sample, this clone turned up a few times. The chain recombines TRBV11-2 with TRBJ2-2, with 7 bases that match TRBD2. This CDR3 comprises 14 residues. J gave up 7 bases and V 5 bases, and 7 bases lay outside the gene matches. Germline values: CDR1 SGHAT, CDR2 FQNNGV. The CDR3: CASSARGTGGELFF. CDR3 nucleotide sequence: TGTGCCAGCAGCGCGCGGGGGACTGGCGGGGAGCTGTTTTTT.

The V gene is TRBV11-2, the J gene TRBJ1-1; D unresolved. The germline V and J ends were trimmed by 6 bases and 1 base, with 9 bases remaining between them. This CDR3 spans 13 amino acids. Germline CDR1 reads SGHAT; CDR2 reads FQNNGV. In DNA, the CDR3 is TGTGCCAGCAGTAACTCAGGGAACACTGAAGCTTTCTTT. Translated, it gives CASSNSGNTEAFF.

This chain joins TRBV4-1 and TRBJ2-7; 7 nucleotides align to TRBD2. The CDR3 length is 17 residues. J gave up 5 bases and V 3 bases, and 16 bases lay outside the gene matches. Germline CDR1 and CDR2: MGHRA and YSYEKL. In DNA form, the CDR3 reads TGCGCCAGCAGCCATTGGGCTCCCGGGGGGACCCCTAACGAGCAGTACTTC. Encoded protein: CASSHWAPGGTPNEQYF.

V and J are TRBV10-2 and TRBJ2-1; perhaps TRBD1 as D (6 bases). V lost 10 bases and J 0 bases, leaving 16 bases between the germline ends. Germline CDR1 WSHSY, CDR2 SAAADI. The CDR3 runs 15 residues. CDR3 DNA sequence: TGCGCCACCAGGGGCTTAGGGGCCTCCTACAATGAGCAGTTCTTC. This codes for CATRGLGASYNEQFF.

This CDR3 reads CASSFGGFTDTQYF. The CDR3 DNA is TGTGCCAGCAGCTTCGGGGGGTTTACAGATACGCAGTATTTT. The V gene is TRBV5-4, the J gene TRBJ2-3, with 7 bases identical to TRBD2. The CDR3 contains 14 residues. Trimming cost V 2 bases and J 3 bases; bases outside gene matches: 3. Germline V gene lookup returns CDR1 SGHNT and CDR2 YYREEE (reference sequence).

The chain combines TRBV30 with TRBJ2-3; the match to TRBD2 covers 10 bases. The CDR3 sequence is 13 residues long. CDR1 GTSNPN and CDR2 SVGIG come from the germline V gene (reference sequence). J lost 4 bases, V lost 2 bases, and 0 bases had no gene match. CDR3 in DNA: TGTGCCTGGAGTCTAGCGGGAGCAGATACGCAGTATTTT. Translation: CAWSLAGADTQYF.

The gene calls are TRBV5-4 and TRBJ2-2, with TRBD2 matching over 11 bases. The CDR3 length is 17 residues. CDR1 is SGHNT, CDR2 YYREEE, per germline (reference sequence). V shed 4 bases, J shed 5 bases, and the junction held 10 bases outside the gene matches. The CDR3 sequence is CASSPSLTSGVTGELFF. The CDR3, as DNA: TGTGCCAGCAGCCCGAGCCTGACTAGCGGGGTTACCGGGGAGCTGTTTTTT.